This note documents a single T cell receptor beta chain sequence. This sample was taken from a study of T cell clones after liver transplantation. The method was immunoSEQ multiplex PCR; TCRdb's version includes in-frame clones alone and lacks a portion of them. Of some 120,000 clones in the sample, 90% were seen once. CDR3 length: 15 amino acids. V lost 0 bases, J lost 5 bases, and 5 bases stayed unmatched. CDR1 and CDR2 from the germline V gene are MNHEY and SMNVEV (reference sequence). The rearrangement links TRBV27 to TRBJ2-5; 8 bases are a match to TRBD1. This TCR derives from a human patient who received a liver transplant. Some T cells may be the graft donor's. The sample consisted of CD4+ T cells from blood, taken 12 months after liver transplant. The CDR3 nucleotides read TGTGCCAGCAGTTTATCAGGCAGGGGGCCCGAGACCCAGTACTTC. Translation: CASSLSGRGPETQYF.